This T cell receptor (beta chain) was sequenced in a study of T cells after yellow fever vaccination. J lost 0 bases, V lost 5 bases, and 14 bases had no gene match. This CDR3 contains 19 residues. CDR1 and CDR2 from the germline V gene are MNHEY and SMNVEV (reference sequence). This clonotype occurred a few times. TCRdb re-called the 5' RACE reads through MiXCR, storing one row per CDR3 protein. The table has just under 600,000 distinct CDR3 sequences, roughly 14% seen once; the top ten hold around 15%. The material sequenced was PBMCs, taken on the day of the yellow fever booster vaccination. The receptor's source is a man aged 25 to 40 who received the YFV17D yellow fever vaccine. The genes are TRBV27 and TRBJ2-1; 9 bases are a match to TRBD2. The CDR3 DNA reads TGTGCCAGCAGTCCCCGTGGTGGGACTAGCAGAACCTCCTACAATGAGCAGTTCTTC. It encodes CASSPRGGTSRTSYNEQFF.